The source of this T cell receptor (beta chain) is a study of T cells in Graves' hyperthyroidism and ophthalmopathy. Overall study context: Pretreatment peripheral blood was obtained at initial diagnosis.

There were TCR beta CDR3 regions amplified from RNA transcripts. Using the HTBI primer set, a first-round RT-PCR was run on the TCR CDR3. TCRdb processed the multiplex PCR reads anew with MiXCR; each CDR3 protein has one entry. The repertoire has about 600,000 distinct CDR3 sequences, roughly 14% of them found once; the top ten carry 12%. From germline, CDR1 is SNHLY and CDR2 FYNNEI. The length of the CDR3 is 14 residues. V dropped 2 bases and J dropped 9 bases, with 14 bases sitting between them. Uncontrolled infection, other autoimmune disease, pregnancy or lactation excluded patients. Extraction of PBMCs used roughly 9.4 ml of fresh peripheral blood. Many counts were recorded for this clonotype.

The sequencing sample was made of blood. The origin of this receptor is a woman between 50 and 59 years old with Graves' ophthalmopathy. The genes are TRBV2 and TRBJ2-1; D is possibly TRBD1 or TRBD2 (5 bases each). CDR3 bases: TGTGCCAGCAGTGAACGGGACGGATCTTTTGAGCAGTTCTTC. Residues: CASSERDGSFEQFF.